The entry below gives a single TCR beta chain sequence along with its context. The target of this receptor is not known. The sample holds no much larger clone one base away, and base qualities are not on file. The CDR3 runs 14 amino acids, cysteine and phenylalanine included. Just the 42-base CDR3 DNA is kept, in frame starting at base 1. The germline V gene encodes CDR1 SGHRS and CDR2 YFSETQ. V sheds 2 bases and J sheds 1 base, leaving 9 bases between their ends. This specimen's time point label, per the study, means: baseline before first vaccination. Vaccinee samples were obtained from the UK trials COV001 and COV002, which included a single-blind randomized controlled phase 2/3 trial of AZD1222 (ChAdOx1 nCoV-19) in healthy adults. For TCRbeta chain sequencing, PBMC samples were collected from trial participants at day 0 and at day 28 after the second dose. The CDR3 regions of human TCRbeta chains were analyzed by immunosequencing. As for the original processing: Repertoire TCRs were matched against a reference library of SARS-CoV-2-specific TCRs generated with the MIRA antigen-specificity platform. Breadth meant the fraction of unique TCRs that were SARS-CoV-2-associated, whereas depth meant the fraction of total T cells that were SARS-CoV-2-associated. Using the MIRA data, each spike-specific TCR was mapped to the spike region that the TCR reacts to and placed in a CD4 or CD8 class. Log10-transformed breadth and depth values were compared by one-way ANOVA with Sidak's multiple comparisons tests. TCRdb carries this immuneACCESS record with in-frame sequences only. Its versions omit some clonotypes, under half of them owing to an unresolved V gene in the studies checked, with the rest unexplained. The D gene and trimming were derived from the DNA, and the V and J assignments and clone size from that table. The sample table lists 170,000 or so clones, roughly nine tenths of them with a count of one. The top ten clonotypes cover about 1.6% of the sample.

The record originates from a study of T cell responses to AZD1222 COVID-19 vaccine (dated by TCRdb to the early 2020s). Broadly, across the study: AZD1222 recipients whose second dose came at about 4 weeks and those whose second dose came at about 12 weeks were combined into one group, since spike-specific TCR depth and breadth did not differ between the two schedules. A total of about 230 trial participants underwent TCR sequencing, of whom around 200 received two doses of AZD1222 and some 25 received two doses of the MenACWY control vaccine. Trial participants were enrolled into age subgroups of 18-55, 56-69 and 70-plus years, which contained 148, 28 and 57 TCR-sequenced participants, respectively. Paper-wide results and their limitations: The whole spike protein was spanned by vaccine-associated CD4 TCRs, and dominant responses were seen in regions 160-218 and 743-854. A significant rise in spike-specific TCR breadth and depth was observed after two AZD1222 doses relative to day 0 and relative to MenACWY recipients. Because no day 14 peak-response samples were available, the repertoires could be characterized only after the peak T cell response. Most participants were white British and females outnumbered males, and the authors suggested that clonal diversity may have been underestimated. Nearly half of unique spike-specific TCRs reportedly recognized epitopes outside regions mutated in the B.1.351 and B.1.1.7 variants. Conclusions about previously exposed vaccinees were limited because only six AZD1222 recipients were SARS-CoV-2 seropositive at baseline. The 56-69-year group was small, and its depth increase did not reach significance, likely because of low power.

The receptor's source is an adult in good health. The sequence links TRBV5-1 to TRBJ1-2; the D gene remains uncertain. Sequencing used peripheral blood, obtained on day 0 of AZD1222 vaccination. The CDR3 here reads CASSLSAGNYGYTF. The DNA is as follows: TGCGCCAGCAGCTTATCAGCGGGTAACTATGGCTACACCTTC.